The present TCR beta chain was sequenced within a study of shared clonotypes between healthy human individuals. Whole-study context: The cohort comprised a couple of women and three men. Their ages spanned 18 to 49 years.

Sorted-subset replicate PCR reactions contained about 200 ng DNA, corresponding to tens of thousands of T cell genomes. Sequencing used immunoSEQ multiplex PCR; TCRdb keeps in-frame clones, though not all of them. Here the sample spans a few million clones, 85% to 95% being singletons. The CDR3 is 16 residues long. V lost 6 bases and J 1 base, leaving 16 bases between the germline ends. Germline V gene data show CDR1 as MDHEN and CDR2 as SYDVKM. The receptor's source is a man aged 18 to 30 in good health. Some clones in this sample may be carry-over from other donors' samples. This chain joins TRBV28 and TRBJ2-1, with D possibly matching TRBD2 (6 bases). The source material was naive CD4+ T cells from PBMCs. Described subset: CD45RA+ positively selected. CDR3 sequence: CASSPWVGRSYNEQFF. The CDR3 DNA sequence: TGTGCCAGCAGCCCATGGGTGGGGAGGTCCTACAATGAGCAGTTCTTC.